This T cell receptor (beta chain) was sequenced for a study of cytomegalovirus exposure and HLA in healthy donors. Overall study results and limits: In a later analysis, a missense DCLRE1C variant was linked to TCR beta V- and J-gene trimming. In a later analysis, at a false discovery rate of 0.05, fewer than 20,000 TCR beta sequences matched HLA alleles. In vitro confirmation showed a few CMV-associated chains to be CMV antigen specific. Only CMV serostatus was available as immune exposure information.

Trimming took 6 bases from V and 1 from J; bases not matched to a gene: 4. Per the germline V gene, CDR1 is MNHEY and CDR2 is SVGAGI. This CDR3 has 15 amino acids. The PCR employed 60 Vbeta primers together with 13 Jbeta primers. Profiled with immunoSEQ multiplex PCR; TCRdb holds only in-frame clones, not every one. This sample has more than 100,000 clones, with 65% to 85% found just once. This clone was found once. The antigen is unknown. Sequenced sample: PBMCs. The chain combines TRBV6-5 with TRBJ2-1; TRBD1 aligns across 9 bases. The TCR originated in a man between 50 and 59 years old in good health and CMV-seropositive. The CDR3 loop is CASSPQGASYNEQFF. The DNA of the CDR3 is TGTGCCAGCAGCCCACAGGGGGCTTCCTACAATGAGCAGTTCTTC.